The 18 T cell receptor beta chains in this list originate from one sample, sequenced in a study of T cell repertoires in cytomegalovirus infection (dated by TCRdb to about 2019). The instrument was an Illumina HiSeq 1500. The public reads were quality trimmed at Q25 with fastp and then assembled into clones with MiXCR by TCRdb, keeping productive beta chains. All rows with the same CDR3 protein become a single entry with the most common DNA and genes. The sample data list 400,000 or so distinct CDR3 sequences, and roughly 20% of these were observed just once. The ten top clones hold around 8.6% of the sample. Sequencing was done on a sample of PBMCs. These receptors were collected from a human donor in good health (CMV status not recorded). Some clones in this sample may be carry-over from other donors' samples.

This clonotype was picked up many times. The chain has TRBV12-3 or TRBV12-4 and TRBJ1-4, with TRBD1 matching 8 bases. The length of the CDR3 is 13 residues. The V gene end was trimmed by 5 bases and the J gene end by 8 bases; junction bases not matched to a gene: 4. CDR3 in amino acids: CASSRDRREKLFF. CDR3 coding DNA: TGTGCCAGCAGTCGGGACAGGCGGGAAAAACTGTTTTTT.

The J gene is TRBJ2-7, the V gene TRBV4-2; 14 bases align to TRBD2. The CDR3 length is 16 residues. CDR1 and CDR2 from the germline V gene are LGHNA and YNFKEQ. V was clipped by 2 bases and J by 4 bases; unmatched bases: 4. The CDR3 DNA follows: TGTGCCAGCAGCCAACGGACTAGCGGGAGGTTATACGAGCAGTACTTC. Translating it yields CASSQRTSGRLYEQYF.

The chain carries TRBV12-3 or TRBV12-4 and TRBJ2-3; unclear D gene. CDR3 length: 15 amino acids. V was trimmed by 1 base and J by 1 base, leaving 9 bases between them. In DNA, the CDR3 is TGTGCCAGCAGTTTAGACAATAGTCGCACAGATACGCAGTATTTT. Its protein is CASSLDNSRTDTQYF.

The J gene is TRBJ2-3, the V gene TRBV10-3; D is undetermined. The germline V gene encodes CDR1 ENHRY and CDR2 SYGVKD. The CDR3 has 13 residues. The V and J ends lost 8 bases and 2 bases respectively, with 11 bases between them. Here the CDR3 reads CAIAGPDTDTQYF. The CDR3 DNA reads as TGTGCCATCGCTGGACCGGACACAGATACGCAGTATTTT.

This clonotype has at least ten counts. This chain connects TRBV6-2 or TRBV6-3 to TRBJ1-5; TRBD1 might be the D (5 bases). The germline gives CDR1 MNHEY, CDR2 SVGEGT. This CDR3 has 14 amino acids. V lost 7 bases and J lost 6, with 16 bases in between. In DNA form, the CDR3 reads TGTGCCAGCACCGAACGCCCTGGGGGTCAGCCCCAGCATTTT. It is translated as CASTERPGGQPQHF.

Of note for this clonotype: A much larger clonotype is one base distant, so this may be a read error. CDR3 residues: CARSTQGTWEQFF. For the CDR3, the DNA is TGTGCCAGAAGCACCCAGGGTACTTGGGAGCAGTTCTTC. The rearrangement uses TRBV7-9 and TRBJ2-1, with D possibly TRBD1 on 5 matching bases. The V gene lost 9 bases and the J gene lost 10 bases, with 19 bases spanning the gap. The length of the CDR3 is 13 residues. Germline V lookup: CDR1 SEHNR, CDR2 FQNEAQ (reference sequence).

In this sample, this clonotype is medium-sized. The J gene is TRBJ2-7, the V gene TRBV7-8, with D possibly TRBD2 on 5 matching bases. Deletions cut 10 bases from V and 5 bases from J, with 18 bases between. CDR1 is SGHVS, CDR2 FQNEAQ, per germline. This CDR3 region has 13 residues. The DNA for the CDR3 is TGTGCCACGACTATGGGGATTGGAAACGAGCAGTACTTC. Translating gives CATTMGIGNEQYF.

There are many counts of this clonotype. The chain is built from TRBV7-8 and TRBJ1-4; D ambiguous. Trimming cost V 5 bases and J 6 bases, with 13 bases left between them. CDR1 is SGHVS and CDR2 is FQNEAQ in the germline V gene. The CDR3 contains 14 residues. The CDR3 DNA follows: TGTGCCAGCAGCCCCAGCGCAGGCTATGAAAAACTGTTTTTT. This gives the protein CASSPSAGYEKLFF. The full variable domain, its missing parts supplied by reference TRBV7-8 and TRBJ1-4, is GAGVSQSPRYKVAKRGQDVALRCDPISGHVSLFWYQQALGQGPEFLTYFQNEAQLDKSGLPSDRFFAERPEGSVSTLKIQRTQQEDSAVYLCASSPSAGYEKLFFGSGTQLSVL.

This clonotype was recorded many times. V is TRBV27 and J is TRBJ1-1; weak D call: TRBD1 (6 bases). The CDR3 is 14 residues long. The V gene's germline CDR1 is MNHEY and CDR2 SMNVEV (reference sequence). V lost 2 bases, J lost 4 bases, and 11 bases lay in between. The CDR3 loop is CASSLGGHRTEAFF. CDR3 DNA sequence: TGTGCCAGCAGTTTAGGGGGCCACCGCACTGAAGCTTTCTTT.

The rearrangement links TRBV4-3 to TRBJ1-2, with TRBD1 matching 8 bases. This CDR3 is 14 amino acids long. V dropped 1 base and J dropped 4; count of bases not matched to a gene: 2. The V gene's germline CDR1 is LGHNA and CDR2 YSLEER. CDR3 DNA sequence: TGCGCCAGCAGCCAAGCAGGGGGCGCCTATGGCTACACCTTC. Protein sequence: CASSQAGGAYGYTF.

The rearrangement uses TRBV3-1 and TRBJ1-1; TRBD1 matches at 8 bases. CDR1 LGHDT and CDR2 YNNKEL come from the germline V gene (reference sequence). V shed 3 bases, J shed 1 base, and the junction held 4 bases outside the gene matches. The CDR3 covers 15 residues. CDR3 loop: CASSHWDRTNTEAFF. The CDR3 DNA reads TGTGCCAGCAGCCACTGGGACAGGACGAACACTGAAGCTTTCTTT.

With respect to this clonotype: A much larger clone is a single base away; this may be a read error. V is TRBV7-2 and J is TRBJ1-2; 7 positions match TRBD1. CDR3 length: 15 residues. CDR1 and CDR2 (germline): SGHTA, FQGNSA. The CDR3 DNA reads TGTGCCAGCAGTCGCACAGGGGATCGGCGTTATGGCTACAACTTC. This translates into CASSRTGDRRYGYNF.

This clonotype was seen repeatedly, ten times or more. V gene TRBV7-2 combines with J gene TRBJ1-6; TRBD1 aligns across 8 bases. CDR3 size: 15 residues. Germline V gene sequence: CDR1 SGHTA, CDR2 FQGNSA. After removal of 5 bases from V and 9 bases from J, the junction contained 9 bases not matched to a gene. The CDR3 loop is CASSPETDRASPLHF. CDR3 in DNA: TGTGCCAGCAGCCCAGAGACGGACAGGGCTTCACCCCTCCACTTT.

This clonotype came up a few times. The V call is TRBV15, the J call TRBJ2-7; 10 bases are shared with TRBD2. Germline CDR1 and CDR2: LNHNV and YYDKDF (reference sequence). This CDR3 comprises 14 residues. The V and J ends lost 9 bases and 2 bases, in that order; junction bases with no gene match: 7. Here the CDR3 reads CATSRLAGAYEQYF. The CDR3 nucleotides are TGTGCCACGAGCCGGCTAGCGGGGGCCTACGAGCAGTACTTC.

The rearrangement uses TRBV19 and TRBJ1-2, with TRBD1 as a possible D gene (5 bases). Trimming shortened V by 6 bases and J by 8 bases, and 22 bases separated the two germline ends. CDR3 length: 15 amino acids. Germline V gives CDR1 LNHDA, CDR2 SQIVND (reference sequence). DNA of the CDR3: TGTGCCAGTAGGGACCCGGGACGGAGTGGTCCAGGCTACACCTTC. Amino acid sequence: CASRDPGRSGPGYTF.

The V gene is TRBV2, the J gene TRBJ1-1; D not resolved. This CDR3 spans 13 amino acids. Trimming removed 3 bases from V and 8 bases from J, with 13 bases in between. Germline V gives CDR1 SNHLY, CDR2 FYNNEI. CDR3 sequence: CASSDGPSSEAFF. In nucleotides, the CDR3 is TGTGCCAGCAGTGATGGCCCTTCATCAGAAGCTTTCTTT.

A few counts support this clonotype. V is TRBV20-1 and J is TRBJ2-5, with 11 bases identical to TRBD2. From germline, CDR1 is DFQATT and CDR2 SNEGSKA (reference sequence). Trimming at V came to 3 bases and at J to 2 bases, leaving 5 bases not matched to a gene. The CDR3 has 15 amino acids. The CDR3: CSASDTSGSQETQYF. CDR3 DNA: TGCAGTGCTAGTGACACTAGCGGGAGTCAAGAGACCCAGTACTTC.

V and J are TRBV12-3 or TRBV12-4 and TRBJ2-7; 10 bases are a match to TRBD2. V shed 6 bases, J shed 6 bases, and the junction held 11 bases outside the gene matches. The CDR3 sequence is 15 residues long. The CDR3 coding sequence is TGTGCCAGCAGGGATACCGGGACTAGCGCAGGCGAGCAGTACTTC. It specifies CASRDTGTSAGEQYF.